Described below is a single T cell receptor (beta chain) sequence and its context. Sequencing used immunoSEQ multiplex PCR; TCRdb keeps in-frame clones, though not all of them. The sample includes 15,000 to 20,000 clones, 70% to 90% seen only once; the top ten take 55% to 70%. The data were taken from a study of lymphopenia after photon versus proton radiotherapy. The sequence derives from a woman in her fifties or sixties with cholangiocarcinoma. Some clones in this sample may be carry-over from other donors' samples. Sample: peripheral blood, taken from a patient treated with proton-based radiotherapy.

Here the CDR3 reads CASSLSSSSSGNTIYF. Written as DNA, the CDR3 is TGCGCCAGCAGCTTGAGCAGCTCGAGCTCTGGAAACACCATATATTTT. This rearrangement joins TRBV5-1 to TRBJ1-3; no definite D call. Per the germline V gene, CDR1 is SGHRS and CDR2 is YFSETQ. The CDR3 has 16 residues. The germline V and J ends were trimmed by 1 base and 0 bases, with 11 bases remaining between them.